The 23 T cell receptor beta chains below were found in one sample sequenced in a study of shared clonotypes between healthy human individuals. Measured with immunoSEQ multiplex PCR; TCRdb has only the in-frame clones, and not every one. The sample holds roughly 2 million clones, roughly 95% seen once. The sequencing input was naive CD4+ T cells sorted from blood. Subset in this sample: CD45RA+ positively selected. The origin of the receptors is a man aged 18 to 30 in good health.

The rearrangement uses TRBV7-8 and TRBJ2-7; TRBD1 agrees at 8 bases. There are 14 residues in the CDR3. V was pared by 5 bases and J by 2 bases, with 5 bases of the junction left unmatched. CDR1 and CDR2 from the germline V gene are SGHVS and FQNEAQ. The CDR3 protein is CASSKTGVTYEQYF. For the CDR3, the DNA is TGTGCCAGCAGCAAGACAGGGGTTACCTACGAGCAGTACTTC.

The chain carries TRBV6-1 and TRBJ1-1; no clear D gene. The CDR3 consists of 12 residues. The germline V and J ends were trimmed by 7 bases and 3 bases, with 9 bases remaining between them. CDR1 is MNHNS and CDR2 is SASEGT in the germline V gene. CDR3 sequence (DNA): TGTGCCAGCATGGTAGGGTACACTGAAGCTTTCTTT. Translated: CASMVGYTEAFF.

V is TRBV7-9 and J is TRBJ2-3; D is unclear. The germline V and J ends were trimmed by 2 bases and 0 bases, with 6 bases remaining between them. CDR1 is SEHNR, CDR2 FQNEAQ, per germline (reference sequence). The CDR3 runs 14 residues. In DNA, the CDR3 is TGTGCCAGCAGCTTAAGGGCTAGCACAGATACGCAGTATTTT. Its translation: CASSLRASTDTQYF.

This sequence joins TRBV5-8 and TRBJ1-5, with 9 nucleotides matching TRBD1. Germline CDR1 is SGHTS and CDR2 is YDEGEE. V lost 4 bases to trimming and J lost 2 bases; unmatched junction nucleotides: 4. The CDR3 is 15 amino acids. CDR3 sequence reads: CASSKTGGGNQPQHF. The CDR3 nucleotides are TGTGCCAGCAGCAAAACAGGGGGCGGCAATCAGCCCCAGCATTTT.

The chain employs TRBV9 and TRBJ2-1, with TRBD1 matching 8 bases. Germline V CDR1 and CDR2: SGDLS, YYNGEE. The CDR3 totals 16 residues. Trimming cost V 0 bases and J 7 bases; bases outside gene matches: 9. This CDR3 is CASSVAQGVGPNEQFF. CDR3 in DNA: TGTGCCAGCAGCGTAGCACAGGGGGTTGGGCCTAATGAGCAGTTCTTC.

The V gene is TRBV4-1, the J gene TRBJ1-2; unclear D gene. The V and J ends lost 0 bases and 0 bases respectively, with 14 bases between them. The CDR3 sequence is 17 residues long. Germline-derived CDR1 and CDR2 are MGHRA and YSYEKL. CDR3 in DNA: TGCGCCAGCAGCCAAGATGAAGTCTCCTCCGCTAACTATGGCTACACCTTC. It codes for CASSQDEVSSANYGYTF.

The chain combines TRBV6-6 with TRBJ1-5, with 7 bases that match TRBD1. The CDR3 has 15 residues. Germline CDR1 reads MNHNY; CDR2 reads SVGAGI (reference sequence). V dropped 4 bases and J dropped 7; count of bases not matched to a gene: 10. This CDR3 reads CASSLRGGSDQPQHF. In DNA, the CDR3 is TGTGCCAGCAGTTTAAGAGGGGGCAGCGACCAGCCCCAGCATTTT.

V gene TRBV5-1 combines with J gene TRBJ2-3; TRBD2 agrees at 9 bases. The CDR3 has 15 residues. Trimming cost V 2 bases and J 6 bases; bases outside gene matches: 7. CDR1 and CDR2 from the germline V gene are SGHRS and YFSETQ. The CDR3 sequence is CASSFSGGRGDTQYF. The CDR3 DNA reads TGCGCCAGCAGCTTTAGCGGGGGCCGTGGGGATACGCAGTATTTT. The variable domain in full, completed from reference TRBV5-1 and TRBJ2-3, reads KAGVTQTPRYLIKTRGQQVTLSCSPISGHRSVSWYQQTPGQGLQFLFEYFSETQRNKGNFPGRFSGRQFSNSRSEMNVSTLELGDSALYLCASSFSGGRGDTQYFGPGTRLTVL.

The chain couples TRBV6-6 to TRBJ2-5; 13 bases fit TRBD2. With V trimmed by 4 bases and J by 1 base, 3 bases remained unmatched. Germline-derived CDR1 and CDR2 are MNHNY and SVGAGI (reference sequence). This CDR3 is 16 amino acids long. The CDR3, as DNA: TGTGCCAGCAGTTGGGGACTAGCGGGGTCCCAAGAGACCCAGTACTTC. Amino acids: CASSWGLAGSQETQYF.

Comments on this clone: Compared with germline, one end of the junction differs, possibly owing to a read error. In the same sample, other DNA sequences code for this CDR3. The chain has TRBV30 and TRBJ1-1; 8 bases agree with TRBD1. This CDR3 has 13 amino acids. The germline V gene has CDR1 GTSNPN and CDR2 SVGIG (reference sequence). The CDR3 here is CAWQPGQDTEAFF. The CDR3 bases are TGTGCCTGGCAACCGGGACAGGACACTGAAGCTTTTTTT.

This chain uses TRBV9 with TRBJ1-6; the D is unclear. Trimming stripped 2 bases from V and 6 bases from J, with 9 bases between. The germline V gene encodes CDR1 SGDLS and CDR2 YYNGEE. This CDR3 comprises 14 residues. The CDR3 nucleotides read TGTGCCAGCAGCGTCGGCAGCATTAATTCACCCCTCCACTTT. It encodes CASSVGSINSPLHF.

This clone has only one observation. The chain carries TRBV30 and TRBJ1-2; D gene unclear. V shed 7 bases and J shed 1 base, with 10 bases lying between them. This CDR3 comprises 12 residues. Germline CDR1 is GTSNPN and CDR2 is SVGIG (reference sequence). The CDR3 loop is CASNDYNYGYTF. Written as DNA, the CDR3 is TGTGCCTCCAATGACTATAACTATGGCTACACCTTC. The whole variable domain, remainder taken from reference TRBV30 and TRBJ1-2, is SQTIHQWPATLVQPVGSPLSLECTVEGTSNPNLYWYRQAAGRGLQLLFYSVGIGQISSEVPQNLSASRPQDRQFILSSKKLLLSDSGFYLCASNDYNYGYTFGSGTRLTVV.

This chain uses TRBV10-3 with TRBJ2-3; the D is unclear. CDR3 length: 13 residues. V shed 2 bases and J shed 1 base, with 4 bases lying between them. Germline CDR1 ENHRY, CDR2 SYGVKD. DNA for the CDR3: TGTGCCATCAGTGAGGACCGCACAGATACGCAGTATTTT. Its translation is CAISEDRTDTQYF.

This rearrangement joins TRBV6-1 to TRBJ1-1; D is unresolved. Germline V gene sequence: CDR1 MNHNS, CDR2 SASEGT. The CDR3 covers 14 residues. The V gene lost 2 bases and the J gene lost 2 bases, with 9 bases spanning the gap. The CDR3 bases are TGTGCCAGCAGTGAATGGCAGTTAAACACTGAAGCTTTCTTT. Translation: CASSEWQLNTEAFF.

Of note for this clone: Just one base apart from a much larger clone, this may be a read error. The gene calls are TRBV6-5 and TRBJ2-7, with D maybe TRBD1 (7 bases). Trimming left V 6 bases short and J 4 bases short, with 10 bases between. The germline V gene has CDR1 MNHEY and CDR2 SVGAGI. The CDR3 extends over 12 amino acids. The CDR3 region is CASSRGEYEQYF. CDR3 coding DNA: TGTGCCAGCAGCAGGGGGGAGTACGAGCAGTACTTC.

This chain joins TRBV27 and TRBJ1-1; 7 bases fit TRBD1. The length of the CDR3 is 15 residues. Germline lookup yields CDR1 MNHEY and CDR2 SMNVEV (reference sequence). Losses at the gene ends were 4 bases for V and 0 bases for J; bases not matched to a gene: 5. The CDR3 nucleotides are TGTGCCAGCAGTTCCTCCGGGACAGTGAACACTGAAGCTTTCTTT. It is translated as CASSSSGTVNTEAFF.

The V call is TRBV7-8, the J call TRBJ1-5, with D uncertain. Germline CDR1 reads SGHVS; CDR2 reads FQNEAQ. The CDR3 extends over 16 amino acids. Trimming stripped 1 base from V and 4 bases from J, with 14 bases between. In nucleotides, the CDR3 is TGTGCCAGCAGCTTAGATCTAATACAGTCAAATCAGCCCCAGCATTTT. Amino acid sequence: CASSLDLIQSNQPQHF.

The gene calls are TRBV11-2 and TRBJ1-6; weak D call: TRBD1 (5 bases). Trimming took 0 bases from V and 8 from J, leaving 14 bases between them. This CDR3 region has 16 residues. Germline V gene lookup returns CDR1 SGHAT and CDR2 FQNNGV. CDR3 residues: CASSLDARGSDSPLHF. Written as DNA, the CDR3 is TGTGCCAGCAGCTTAGATGCGAGGGGATCGGATTCACCCCTCCACTTT. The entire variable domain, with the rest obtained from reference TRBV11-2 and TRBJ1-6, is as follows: EAGVAQSPRYKIIEKRQSVAFWCNPISGHATLYWYQQILGQGPKLLIQFQNNGVVDDSQLPKDRFSAERLKGVDSTLKIQPAKLEDSAVYLCASSLDARGSDSPLHFGNGTRLTVT.

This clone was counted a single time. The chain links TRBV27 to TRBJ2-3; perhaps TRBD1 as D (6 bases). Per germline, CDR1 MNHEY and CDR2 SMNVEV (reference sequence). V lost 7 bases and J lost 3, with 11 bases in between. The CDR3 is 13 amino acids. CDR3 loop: CASNTRGTDTQYF. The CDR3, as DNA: TGTGCCAGCAACACGAGGGGGACAGATACGCAGTATTTT.

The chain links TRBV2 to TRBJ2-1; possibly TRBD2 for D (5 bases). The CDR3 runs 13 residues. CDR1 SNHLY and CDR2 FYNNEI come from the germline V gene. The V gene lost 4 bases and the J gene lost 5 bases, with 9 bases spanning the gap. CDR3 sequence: CASSVTINNEQFF. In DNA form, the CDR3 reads TGTGCCAGCAGTGTGACTATAAACAATGAGCAGTTCTTC.

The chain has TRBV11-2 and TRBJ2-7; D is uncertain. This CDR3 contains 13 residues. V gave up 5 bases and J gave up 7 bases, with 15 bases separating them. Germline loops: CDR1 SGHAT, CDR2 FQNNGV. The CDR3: CASSRAMAWEQYF. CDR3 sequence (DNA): TGTGCCAGCAGCCGAGCCATGGCATGGGAGCAGTACTTC.

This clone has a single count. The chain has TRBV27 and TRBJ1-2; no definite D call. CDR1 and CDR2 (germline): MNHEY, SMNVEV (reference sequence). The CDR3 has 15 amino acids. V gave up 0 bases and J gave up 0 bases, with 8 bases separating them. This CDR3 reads CASSLSYGANYGYTF. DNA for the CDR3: TGTGCCAGCAGTTTATCGTACGGGGCTAACTATGGCTACACCTTC.

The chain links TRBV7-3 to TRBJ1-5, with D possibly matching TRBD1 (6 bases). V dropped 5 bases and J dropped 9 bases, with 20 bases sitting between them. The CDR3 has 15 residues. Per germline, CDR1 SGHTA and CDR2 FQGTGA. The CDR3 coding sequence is TGTGCCAGCAGCCCGGCGGGGGCGCGCGTTGTGCCCCAGCATTTT. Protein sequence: CASSPAGARVVPQHF.